This is a list of T cell receptor beta chains from one sample in a study of cytotoxic CD8 clonotypes in ibrutinib-treated CLL. The data were produced by immunoSEQ multiplex PCR, yet TCRdb's version contains in-frame clones alone and is incomplete. Of some 350,000 clones listed, over 60% are singletons. The sequencing used PBMCs, collected after 36 months of ibrutinib treatment. These receptors came from a human donor with chronic lymphocytic leukemia. Both conserved end residues are part of each CDR3. A D gene is named only where the DNA matches it firmly. A clone size is listed for some rows: how often the clone was seen (once, few, many), or a class if it is expanded.

D gene: NA
clone size: NA
J gene: TRBJ2-7
V gene: TRBV29-1
CDR3 DNA: TGCAGCGTTGAAATACCAAACTACGAGCAGTACTTC
CDR3 protein: CSVEIPNYEQYF

D gene: NA
clone size: once
J gene: TRBJ1-2
V gene: TRBV6-5
CDR3 DNA: TGTGCCAGCAGTTACCGATCGGGGCATCACTATGGCTACACCTTC
CDR3 protein: CASSYRSGHHYGYTF

D gene: TRBD2
clone size: few
J gene: TRBJ2-7
V gene: TRBV2
CDR3 DNA: TGTGCCCGCCGGGGGGGGGCAGGCTACGAGCAGTACTTC
CDR3 protein: CARRGGAGYEQYF

D gene: NA
clone size: NA
J gene: TRBJ1-4
V gene: TRBV5-6
CDR3 DNA: TGTGCCAGCAGCCGGATGCTACAGGGTGTAGGTGAAAAACTGTTTTTT
CDR3 protein: CASSRMLQGVGEKLFF

D gene: NA
clone size: NA
J gene: TRBJ2-1
V gene: TRBV19
CDR3 DNA: TGTGCCAGTAGTATGCCACACCTGAGCTCCTACAATGAGCAGTTCTTC
CDR3 protein: CASSMPHLSSYNEQFF

D gene: NA
clone size: few
J gene: TRBJ2-5
V gene: TRBV10-3
CDR3 DNA: TGTGCCATCAGTGTTGTAGTACAAGAGACCCAGTACTTC
CDR3 protein: CAISVVVQETQYF

D gene: TRBD1
clone size: NA
J gene: TRBJ1-2
V gene: TRBV29-1
CDR3 DNA: TGCAGCGTTGCAGGGGGCGATAACTATGGCTACACCTTC
CDR3 protein: CSVAGGDNYGYTF

D gene: NA
clone size: NA
J gene: TRBJ2-7
V gene: TRBV7-2
CDR3 DNA: TGTGCCAGCAGCTTATCTGACGGACCCTACGAGCAGTACTTC
CDR3 protein: CASSLSDGPYEQYF

D gene: TRBD1
clone size: few
J gene: TRBJ1-1
V gene: TRBV19
CDR3 DNA: TGTGCCAGTAGTATAACAGGGGTATGGACTGAAGCTTTCTTT
CDR3 protein: CASSITGVWTEAFF

D gene: NA
clone size: NA
J gene: TRBJ2-1
V gene: TRBV29-1
CDR3 DNA: TGCAGCGTTGAAGATACCCTTGGCTTTGTGGGTCGCAATGAGCAGTTCTTC
CDR3 protein: CSVEDTLGFVGRNEQFF

D gene: TRBD2
clone size: once
J gene: TRBJ2-5
V gene: TRBV9
CDR3 DNA: TGTGCCAGCAGCGTGGGGACTAGCGGGAGAGCGGAGACCCAGTACTTC
CDR3 protein: CASSVGTSGRAETQYF

D gene: NA
clone size: NA
J gene: TRBJ2-2
V gene: TRBV19
CDR3 DNA: TGTGCCAGTAGTGGGGGGCGTCCCGGGGAGCTGTTTTTT
CDR3 protein: CASSGGRPGELFF

D gene: NA
clone size: NA
J gene: TRBJ1-2
V gene: TRBV9
CDR3 DNA: TGTGCCAGCAGCCTCAGGGGCTTGGGGTATGGCTACACCTTC
CDR3 protein: CASSLRGLGYGYTF

D gene: NA
clone size: NA
J gene: TRBJ2-7
V gene: TRBV6-5
CDR3 DNA: TGTGCCAGCAGTTACCGGACGGGCGTGAGATACGAGCAGTACTTC
CDR3 protein: CASSYRTGVRYEQYF

D gene: TRBD1
clone size: NA
J gene: TRBJ1-6
V gene: TRBV5-1
CDR3 DNA: TGCGCCAGCAGCCAAGGGACAGGCAATTCACCCCTCCACTTT
CDR3 protein: CASSQGTGNSPLHF

D gene: NA
clone size: NA
J gene: TRBJ2-3
V gene: TRBV9
CDR3 DNA: TGTGCCAGCAGCGTAGACGCGCCAGATACGCAGTATTTT
CDR3 protein: CASSVDAPDTQYF

D gene: NA
clone size: NA
J gene: TRBJ2-5
V gene: TRBV11-2
CDR3 DNA: TGTGCCAGCAGCACCTGGGGCGGGGGCACCGGGGAGACCCAGTACTTC
CDR3 protein: CASSTWGGGTGETQYF

D gene: TRBD1
clone size: NA
J gene: TRBJ1-5
V gene: TRBV18
CDR3 DNA: TGTGCCAGCTCAGACAGGGAGAAATATCAGCCCCAGCATTTT
CDR3 protein: CASSDREKYQPQHF

D gene: TRBD1
clone size: NA
J gene: TRBJ2-7
V gene: TRBV13
CDR3 DNA: TGTGCCAGCAGCAGGTGGACAGGGGTGCCTTACGAGCAGTACTTC
CDR3 protein: CASSRWTGVPYEQYF

D gene: NA
clone size: NA
J gene: TRBJ2-5
V gene: TRBV4-1
CDR3 DNA: TGCGCCAGCAGCCAAATCTCAGGGATAGAGACCCAGTACTTC
CDR3 protein: CASSQISGIETQYF

D gene: NA
clone size: NA
J gene: TRBJ2-1
V gene: TRBV10-2
CDR3 DNA: TGCGCCAGCACTGGACCCCGGTACAATGAGCAGTTCTTC
CDR3 protein: CASTGPRYNEQFF

D gene: NA
clone size: NA
J gene: TRBJ2-1
V gene: TRBV11-2
CDR3 DNA: TGTGCCAGCAGCCCCGAGAGTCCGGGACTCCCTTACAATGAGCAGTTCTTC
CDR3 protein: CASSPESPGLPYNEQFF